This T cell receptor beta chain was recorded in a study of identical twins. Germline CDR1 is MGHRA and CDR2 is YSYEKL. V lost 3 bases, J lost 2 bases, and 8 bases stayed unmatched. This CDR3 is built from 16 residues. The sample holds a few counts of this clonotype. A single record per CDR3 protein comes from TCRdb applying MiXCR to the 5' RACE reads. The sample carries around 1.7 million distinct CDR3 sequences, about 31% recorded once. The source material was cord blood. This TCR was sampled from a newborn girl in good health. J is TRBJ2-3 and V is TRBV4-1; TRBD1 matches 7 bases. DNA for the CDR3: TGCGCCAGCAGCCAGGCCCCCAGGGGGTCCACAGATACGCAGTATTTT. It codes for CASSQAPRGSTDTQYF.